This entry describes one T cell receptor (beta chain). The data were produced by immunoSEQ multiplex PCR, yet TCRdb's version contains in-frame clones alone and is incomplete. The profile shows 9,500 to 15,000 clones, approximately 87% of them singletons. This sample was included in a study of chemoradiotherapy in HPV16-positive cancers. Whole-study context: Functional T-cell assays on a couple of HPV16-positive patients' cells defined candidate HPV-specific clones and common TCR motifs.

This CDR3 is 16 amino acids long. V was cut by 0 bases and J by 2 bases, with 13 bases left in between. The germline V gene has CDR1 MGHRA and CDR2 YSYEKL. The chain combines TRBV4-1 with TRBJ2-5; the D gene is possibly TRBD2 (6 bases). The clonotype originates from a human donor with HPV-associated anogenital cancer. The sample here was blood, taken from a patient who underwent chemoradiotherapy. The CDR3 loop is CASSQEVVGGQETQYF. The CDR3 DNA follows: TGCGCCAGCAGCCAAGAAGTAGTCGGGGGTCAAGAGACCCAGTACTTC.